This T cell receptor beta chain derives from a study of graft-versus-host responses after intestinal transplantation. For the study at large: Those transplanted obtained multivisceral, liver-intestinal, or isolated intestinal grafts. All recipients got anti-thymocyte globulin induction, then tacrolimus and steroids for three to four years.

A word on this clone: The antigen remains undetermined.

CDR1 is KGHSH, CDR2 LQKENI, per germline. J was trimmed by 5 bases and V by 5 bases; bases with no gene match: 5. The CDR3 sequence is 14 residues long. Measured with immunoSEQ multiplex PCR; TCRdb has only the in-frame clones, and not every one. The profile shows 90,000 to 95,000 clones, more than 85% of them singletons. The sample consisted of unstimulated CD8+ T cells sorted from spleen or lymph node cells, taken before intestinal transplant. The chain couples TRBV18 to TRBJ2-3; 9 bases match TRBD2. This clonotype originated in a human donor who received an intestinal transplant. CDR3 sequence reads: CASSMRGGEDTQYF. The DNA for the CDR3 is TGTGCCAGCTCAATGCGGGGGGGTGAAGATACGCAGTATTTT.